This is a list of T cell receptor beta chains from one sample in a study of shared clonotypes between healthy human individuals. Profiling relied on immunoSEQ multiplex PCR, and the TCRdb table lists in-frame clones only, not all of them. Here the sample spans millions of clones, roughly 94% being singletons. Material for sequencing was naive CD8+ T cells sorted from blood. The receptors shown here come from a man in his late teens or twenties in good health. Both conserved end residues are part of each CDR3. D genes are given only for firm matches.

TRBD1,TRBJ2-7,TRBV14,CASSQDTGTGDYEQYF,TGTGCCAGCAGCCAGGATACCGGGACAGGGGACTACGAGCAGTACTTC
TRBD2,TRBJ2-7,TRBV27,CASSPYGTSGNYEQYF,TGTGCCAGCAGCCCGTATGGGACTAGCGGGAACTACGAGCAGTACTTC
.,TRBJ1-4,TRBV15,CATSRGQRNEKLFF,TGTGCCACCAGCAGAGGACAACGTAATGAAAAACTGTTTTTT
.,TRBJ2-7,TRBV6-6,CAGGGRNPNEQYF,TGTGCCGGCGGGGGCCGGAACCCCAACGAGCAGTACTTC
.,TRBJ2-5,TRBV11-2,CASSSPWGRETQYF,TGTGCCAGCAGCTCTCCTTGGGGTCGAGAGACCCAGTACTTC
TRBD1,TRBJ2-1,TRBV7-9,CASSNAGTGHNEQFF,TGTGCCAGCAGCAATGCCGGGACAGGGCACAATGAGCAGTTCTTC
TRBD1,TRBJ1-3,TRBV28,CASSTGQGSGNTIYF,TGTGCCAGCAGTACCGGACAGGGTTCTGGAAACACCATATATTTT
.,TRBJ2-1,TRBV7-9,CASSFEGFEQFF,TGTGCCAGCAGCTTTGAAGGGTTTGAGCAGTTCTTC
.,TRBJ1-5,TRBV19,CASRSGVIAPGNQPQHF,TGTGCCAGTCGCTCCGGGGTTATCGCTCCCGGCAATCAGCCCCAGCATTTT
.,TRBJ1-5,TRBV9,CASSVGAEDQPQHF,TGTGCCAGCAGCGTAGGAGCAGAGGATCAGCCCCAGCATTTT
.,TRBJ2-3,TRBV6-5,CASSYSGASGDTQYF,TGTGCCAGCAGTTACTCGGGGGCTAGCGGAGATACGCAGTATTTT
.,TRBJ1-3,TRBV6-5,CASSYTGRGGDTIYF,TGTGCCAGCAGTTATACAGGGCGGGGTGGAGACACCATATATTTT
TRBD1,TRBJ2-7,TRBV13,CASSARTGVYEQYF,TGTGCCAGCAGCGCCCGGACAGGGGTATACGAGCAGTACTTC
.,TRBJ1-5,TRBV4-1,CASSQDYTANQPQHF,TGCGCCAGCAGCCAAGATTACACGGCTAATCAGCCCCAGCATTTT
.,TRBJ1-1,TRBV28,CASSSGHLNTEAFF,TGTGCCAGCAGTTCGGGACATTTGAACACTGAAGCTTTCTTT
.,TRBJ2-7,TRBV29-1,CSVAGGPSYEQYF,TGCAGCGTTGCTGGGGGGCCCTCCTACGAGCAGTACTTC
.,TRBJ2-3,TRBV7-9,CASSYVGTDTQYF,TGTGCCAGCAGCTATGTAGGGACAGATACGCAGTATTTT
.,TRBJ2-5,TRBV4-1,CASSQDTAWETQYF,TGCGCCAGCAGCCAAGATACAGCATGGGAGACCCAGTACTTC
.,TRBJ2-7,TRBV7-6,CASSLAPWREGVYEQYF,TGTGCCAGCAGCTTAGCGCCATGGAGGGAAGGGGTCTACGAGCAGTACTTC
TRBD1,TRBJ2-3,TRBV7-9,CASSRQGSPDTQYF,TGTGCCAGCAGTCGACAGGGGTCTCCAGATACGCAGTATTTT